The rows below give T cell receptor beta chains drawn from one sample of a study of Ad26.COV2.S vaccination and SARS-CoV-2 variants. Produced via immunoSEQ multiplex PCR; TCRdb's table is partial and in-frame only. This table has some 240,000 clones, roughly 85% appearing once. Sample: peripheral blood, taken in a trial of Ad26.COV2.S vaccine versus placebo. These receptors were obtained from a person between 18 and 65 years old who received the Ad26.COV2.S COVID-19 vaccine or a placebo. The CDR3 runs from the conserved cysteine through the conserved F or W. Fields, in order: clone size, V gene, J gene, D gene, CDR3 DNA, CDR3 protein. The D gene is left open where the match is weak. Clone sizes are given selectively: once, few, many, or a class where the clone is expanded.

clone size: NA
V gene: TRBV19
J gene: TRBJ2-3
D gene: TRBD2
CDR3 DNA: TGTGCCAGTAGTTTGGGACTAGCCTCGACAGATACGCAGTATTTT
CDR3 protein: CASSLGLASTDTQYF

clone size: NA
V gene: TRBV5-8
J gene: TRBJ1-2
D gene: TRBD1
CDR3 DNA: TGTGCCAGCAGAAAGCCGGGACAGGAGGCTGGCTACACCTTC
CDR3 protein: CASRKPGQEAGYTF

clone size: few
V gene: TRBV15
J gene: TRBJ2-7
D gene: NA
CDR3 DNA: TGTGCCACCAGCACAGAAGTCACAGGAACCTACGAGCAGTACTTC
CDR3 protein: CATSTEVTGTYEQYF

clone size: few
V gene: TRBV7-8
J gene: TRBJ1-2
D gene: NA
CDR3 DNA: TGTGCCAGCAGCTTACAGGGGATCGATGGCTACACCTTC
CDR3 protein: CASSLQGIDGYTF

clone size: NA
V gene: TRBV18
J gene: TRBJ2-5
D gene: TRBD1
CDR3 DNA: TGTGCCAGCTCACCGCCGACCGGGACAGGTGGATCTCGGGAGACCCAGTACTTC
CDR3 protein: CASSPPTGTGGSRETQYF

clone size: NA
V gene: TRBV3-1/TRBV3-2
J gene: TRBJ2-3
D gene: TRBD1
CDR3 DNA: TGTGCCAGCAGCCCCAGGACAGGGAGCACAGATACGCAGTATTTT
CDR3 protein: CASSPRTGSTDTQYF

clone size: once
V gene: TRBV24-1
J gene: TRBJ2-1
D gene: NA
CDR3 DNA: TGTGCCACCAGTGATTTAGGAAACGAGCAGTTCTTC
CDR3 protein: CATSDLGNEQFF

clone size: NA
V gene: TRBV19
J gene: TRBJ2-1
D gene: TRBD2
CDR3 DNA: TGTGCCAGTACAGGACTAGCGGGAGGATACAATGAGCAGTTCTTC
CDR3 protein: CASTGLAGGYNEQFF

clone size: NA
V gene: TRBV6-5
J gene: TRBJ2-7
D gene: NA
CDR3 DNA: TGTGCCAGCACCCGACCGAGTACCTACGAGCAGTACTTC
CDR3 protein: CASTRPSTYEQYF

clone size: NA
V gene: TRBV18
J gene: TRBJ1-5
D gene: TRBD1
CDR3 DNA: TGTGCCAGCTCACCCGGGACAGGGGGCAATCAGCCCCAGCATTTT
CDR3 protein: CASSPGTGGNQPQHF

clone size: once
V gene: TRBV4-1
J gene: TRBJ2-7
D gene: NA
CDR3 DNA: TGCGCCAGCAGCCAAATCTACGGGTACGAGCAGTACTTC
CDR3 protein: CASSQIYGYEQYF

clone size: NA
V gene: TRBV29-1
J gene: TRBJ1-1
D gene: TRBD1
CDR3 DNA: TGCAGCGTAAAGGGACAGGGGAACACTGAAGCTTTCTTT
CDR3 protein: CSVKGQGNTEAFF

clone size: NA
V gene: TRBV27
J gene: TRBJ1-4
D gene: TRBD1
CDR3 DNA: TGTGCCAGCAGTCCGGACAGGGGGCGTGAAAAACTGTTTTTT
CDR3 protein: CASSPDRGREKLFF

clone size: NA
V gene: TRBV20-1
J gene: TRBJ2-1
D gene: NA
CDR3 DNA: TGCAGTGCTAGTGGTACTAGAAGGTCCTACAATGAGCAGTTCTTC
CDR3 protein: CSASGTRRSYNEQFF

clone size: NA
V gene: TRBV11-3
J gene: TRBJ1-1
D gene: NA
CDR3 DNA: TGTGCCAGCAGCTCGGAAGGTGCTGAAGCTTTCTTT
CDR3 protein: CASSSEGAEAFF

clone size: NA
V gene: TRBV7-9
J gene: TRBJ1-1
D gene: NA
CDR3 DNA: TGTGCCAGCAGCTTCGAAAGAGATAACACTGAAGCTTTCTTT
CDR3 protein: CASSFERDNTEAFF

clone size: NA
V gene: TRBV6-2/TRBV6-3
J gene: TRBJ2-3
D gene: TRBD2
CDR3 DNA: TGTGCCAGCAGTACACTAGCGGGCCTGAGGTATACGCAGTATTTT
CDR3 protein: CASSTLAGLRYTQYF

clone size: NA
V gene: TRBV5-1
J gene: TRBJ2-7
D gene: NA
CDR3 DNA: TGCGCCAGCAGCCCCGGGTCAGCCTACGAGCAGTACTTC
CDR3 protein: CASSPGSAYEQYF

clone size: NA
V gene: TRBV18
J gene: TRBJ1-4
D gene: TRBD1
CDR3 DNA: TGTGCCAGCTCAACGACAGGGTCTGATGAAAAACTGTTTTTT
CDR3 protein: CASSTTGSDEKLFF

clone size: NA
V gene: TRBV6-1
J gene: TRBJ2-1
D gene: TRBD2
CDR3 DNA: TGTGCCAGCAGTTGGGGGACTAGCGGGAGTAATGAGCAGTTCTTC
CDR3 protein: CASSWGTSGSNEQFF

clone size: NA
V gene: TRBV7-9
J gene: TRBJ2-1
D gene: TRBD2
CDR3 DNA: TGTGCCAGCAGCTTAGTCTTTCCAGCGGGAGGGTACAATGAGCAGTTCTTC
CDR3 protein: CASSLVFPAGGYNEQFF

clone size: once
V gene: TRBV5-1
J gene: TRBJ2-3
D gene: NA
CDR3 DNA: TGCGCCAGCAGCTTGTCGGATACGCAGTATTTT
CDR3 protein: CASSLSDTQYF

clone size: NA
V gene: TRBV4-2
J gene: TRBJ1-1
D gene: NA
CDR3 DNA: TGTGCCAGCAGCCAAGTGGGGGGGAACACTGAAGCTTTCTTT
CDR3 protein: CASSQVGGNTEAFF

clone size: NA
V gene: TRBV7-8
J gene: TRBJ1-1
D gene: NA
CDR3 DNA: TGTGCCAGCAGCTTAGCGCGGGGGGGCGGTGAAGCTTTCTTT
CDR3 protein: CASSLARGGGEAFF

clone size: NA
V gene: TRBV28
J gene: TRBJ2-5
D gene: TRBD2
CDR3 DNA: TGTGCCAGCAGTTTACCAGCGGGGGGCTTCCCCCAAGAGACCCAGTACTTC
CDR3 protein: CASSLPAGGFPQETQYF